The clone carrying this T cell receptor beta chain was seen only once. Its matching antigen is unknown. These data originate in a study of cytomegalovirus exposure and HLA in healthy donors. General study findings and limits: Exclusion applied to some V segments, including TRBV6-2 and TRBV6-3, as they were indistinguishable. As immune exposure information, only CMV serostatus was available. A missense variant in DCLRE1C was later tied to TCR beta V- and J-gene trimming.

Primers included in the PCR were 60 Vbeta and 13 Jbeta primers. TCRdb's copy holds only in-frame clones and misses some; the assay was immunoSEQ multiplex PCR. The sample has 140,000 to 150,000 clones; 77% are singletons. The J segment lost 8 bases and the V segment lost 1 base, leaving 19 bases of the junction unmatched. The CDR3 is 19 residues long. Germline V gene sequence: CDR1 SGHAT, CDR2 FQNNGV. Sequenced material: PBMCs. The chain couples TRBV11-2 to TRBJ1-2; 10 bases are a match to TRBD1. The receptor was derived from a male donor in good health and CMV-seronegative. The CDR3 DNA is TGTGCCAGCAGCTTAGGAGAACCGGGACAGGGGCCAACGATGAGCGGCTACACCTTC. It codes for CASSLGEPGQGPTMSGYTF.